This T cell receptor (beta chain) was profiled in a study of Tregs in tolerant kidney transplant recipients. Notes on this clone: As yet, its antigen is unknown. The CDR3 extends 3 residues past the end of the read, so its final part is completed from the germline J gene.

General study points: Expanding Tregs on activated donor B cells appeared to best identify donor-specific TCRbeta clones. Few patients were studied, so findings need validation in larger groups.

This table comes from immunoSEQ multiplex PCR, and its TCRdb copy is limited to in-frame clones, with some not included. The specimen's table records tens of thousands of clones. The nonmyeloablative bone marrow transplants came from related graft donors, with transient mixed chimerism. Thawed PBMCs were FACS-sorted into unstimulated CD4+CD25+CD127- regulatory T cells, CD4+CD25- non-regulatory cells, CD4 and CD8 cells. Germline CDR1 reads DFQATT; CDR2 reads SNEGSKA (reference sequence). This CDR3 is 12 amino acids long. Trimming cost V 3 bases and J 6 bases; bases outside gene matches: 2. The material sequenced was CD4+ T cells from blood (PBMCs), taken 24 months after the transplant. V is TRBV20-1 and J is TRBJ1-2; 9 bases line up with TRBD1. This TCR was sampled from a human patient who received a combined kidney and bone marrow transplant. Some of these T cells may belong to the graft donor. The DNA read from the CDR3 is TGCAGTGCTAGGACAGGGGGGCATGGC. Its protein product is CSARTGGHG. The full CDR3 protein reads CSARTGGHGYTF.